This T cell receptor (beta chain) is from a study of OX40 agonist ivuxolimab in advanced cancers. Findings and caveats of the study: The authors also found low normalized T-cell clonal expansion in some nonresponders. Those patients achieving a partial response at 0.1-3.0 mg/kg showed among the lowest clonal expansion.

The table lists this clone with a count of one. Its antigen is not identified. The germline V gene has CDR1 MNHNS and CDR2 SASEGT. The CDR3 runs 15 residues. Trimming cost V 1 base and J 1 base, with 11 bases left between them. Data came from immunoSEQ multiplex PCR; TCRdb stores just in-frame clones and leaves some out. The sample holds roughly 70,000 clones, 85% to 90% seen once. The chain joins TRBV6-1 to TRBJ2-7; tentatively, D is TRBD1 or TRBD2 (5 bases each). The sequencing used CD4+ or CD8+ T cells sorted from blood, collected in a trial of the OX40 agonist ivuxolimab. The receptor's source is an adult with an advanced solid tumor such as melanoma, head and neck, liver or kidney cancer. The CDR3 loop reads CASSEGGSRSYEQYF. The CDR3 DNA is TGTGCCAGCAGTGAAGGGGGGTCTAGGTCCTACGAGCAGTACTTC.